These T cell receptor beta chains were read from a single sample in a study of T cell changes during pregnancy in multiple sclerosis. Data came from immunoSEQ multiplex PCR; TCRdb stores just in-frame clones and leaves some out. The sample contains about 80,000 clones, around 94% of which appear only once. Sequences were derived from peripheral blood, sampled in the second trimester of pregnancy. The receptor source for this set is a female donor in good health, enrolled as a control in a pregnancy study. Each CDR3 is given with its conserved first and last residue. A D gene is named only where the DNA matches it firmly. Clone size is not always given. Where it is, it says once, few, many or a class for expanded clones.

TGTGCCAGCAGCACCTGGGACATTAACAATGAGCAGTTCTTC	CASSTWDINNEQFF	TRBV9	TRBJ2-1	NA	NA
TGTGCCAGCAGCTGGGGGACTAGCGGCCACAATGAGCAGTTCTTC	CASSWGTSGHNEQFF	TRBV21-1	TRBJ2-1	NA	NA
TGTGCCAGCAGTTCACAGGGTATGGAAAACACCATATATTTT	CASSSQGMENTIYF	TRBV28	TRBJ1-3	NA	NA
TGTGCCAGCCCCGATCGAACTAGCGGGGGGGAGCTGTTTTTT	CASPDRTSGGELFF	TRBV6-1	TRBJ2-2	TRBD2	NA
TGTGCCAGCAGTTTAGCGGCTAGCGGCACAGATACGCAGTATTTT	CASSLAASGTDTQYF	TRBV28	TRBJ2-3	NA	NA
TGCGCCAGCAGCTGGGACAGGGGGCTAGGGGGCACAGATACGCAGTATTTT	CASSWDRGLGGTDTQYF	TRBV5-1	TRBJ2-3	TRBD1	NA
TGTGCCAGCAGTGAAGGGACAGGCGACCTCTACGAGCAGTACTTC	CASSEGTGDLYEQYF	TRBV6-1	TRBJ2-7	TRBD1	once
TGCGCCAGCAGCTTGGGGCAGGGGAACGGAAACACCATATATTTT	CASSLGQGNGNTIYF	TRBV5-1	TRBJ1-3	NA	NA
TGCGCCAGCAGCTTGGGGTACGGGAGTTATTACAATGAGCAGTTCTTC	CASSLGYGSYYNEQFF	TRBV5-1	TRBJ2-1	NA	NA
TGTGCCAGCAGCTTATTTCCCCTCGCAACTAATGAAAAACTGTTTTTT	CASSLFPLATNEKLFF	TRBV7-9	TRBJ1-4	NA	NA
TGTGCCAGCAGCTTACTGGCGGGTTCGTACAATGAGCAGTTCTTC	CASSLLAGSYNEQFF	TRBV7-9	TRBJ2-1	NA	NA
TGCAGCGTTAAGAATTCCAGCTCCTACAATGAGCAGTTCTTC	CSVKNSSSYNEQFF	TRBV29-1	TRBJ2-1	NA	NA
TGCGCCAGCAGCCAAGGGCATAGCGCATCCACTGAGCAGTTCTTC	CASSQGHSASTEQFF	TRBV4-1	TRBJ2-1	NA	once
TGTGCCAGCAGGCCGACAGGGGGCTATGTCGACGAGCAGTACTTC	CASRPTGGYVDEQYF	TRBV28	TRBJ2-7	TRBD1	few
TGTGCCAGCAGTTCGGGACTAGCGGAGCAGTTCTTC	CASSSGLAEQFF	TRBV28	TRBJ2-1	TRBD2	NA
TGCGCCAGCAGCTTGGTGGGACAGGGGGCGTTGAGTGGCTACACCTTC	CASSLVGQGALSGYTF	TRBV5-1	TRBJ1-2	TRBD1	NA
TGTGCCATCAGTGAGAGACTAGCGGGAGTCTCTGGCGAGCAGTTCTTC	CAISERLAGVSGEQFF	TRBV10-3	TRBJ2-1	TRBD2	NA
TGTGCCAGTAGTATGCGCCCACGGACAATCGAAGGTAATGAGCAGTTCTTC	CASSMRPRTIEGNEQFF	TRBV19	TRBJ2-1	NA	NA
TGTGCCAGCAGCTTGCCAGGCCAAGACCAAGAGACCCAGTACTTC	CASSLPGQDQETQYF	TRBV5-4	TRBJ2-5	NA	NA
TGTGCCAGCAGCGAGACAGGGGGAAACACAGATACGCAGTATTTT	CASSETGGNTDTQYF	TRBV4-2	TRBJ2-3	TRBD1	NA
TGTGCCAGTAGTATACCAACTCAGGTCACTGAAGCTTTCTTT	CASSIPTQVTEAFF	TRBV19	TRBJ1-1	NA	NA
TGTGCCAGCAGCTTAAATCCGCGACAAAGCCACGAGCAGTACTTC	CASSLNPRQSHEQYF	TRBV7-6	TRBJ2-7	NA	NA
TGTGCCAGTAGTCTGACTAGCGGGAGCTCCTACGAGCAGTACTTC	CASSLTSGSSYEQYF	TRBV19	TRBJ2-7	TRBD2	NA
TGTGCCAGCAGCGAACCCCCGGGGGGCACTGAAGCTTTCTTT	CASSEPPGGTEAFF	TRBV9	TRBJ1-1	NA	NA
TGTGCCAGCAGCCCAGGAGGAAGTACTGAAGCTTTCTTT	CASSPGGSTEAFF	TRBV14	TRBJ1-1	NA	few
TGTGCCAGCAGTCCCGGGACAGGGTTAGAGACCCAGTACTTC	CASSPGTGLETQYF	TRBV2	TRBJ2-5	TRBD1	NA
TGTGCCAGCAGAATGACAGGGAGCACAGATACGCAGTATTTT	CASRMTGSTDTQYF	TRBV6-1	TRBJ2-3	TRBD1	NA
TGTGCCAGCAGCTTGAGACTAGCGGTATCCTACGAGCAGTACTTC	CASSLRLAVSYEQYF	TRBV7-2	TRBJ2-7	TRBD2	NA
TGCGCCAGCAGCTTGGGGGCCCTGAACACTGAAGCTTTCTTT	CASSLGALNTEAFF	TRBV5-1	TRBJ1-1	NA	NA
TGTGCCAGCAGCTTTGGACTAGCGGGAAACTACGAGCAGTACTTC	CASSFGLAGNYEQYF	TRBV5-5	TRBJ2-7	TRBD2	NA
TGCGCCAGCACCCAAGGAGGTAGAGGGACCTACAATGAGCAGTTCTTC	CASTQGGRGTYNEQFF	TRBV4-1	TRBJ2-1	NA	NA
TGCGCCAGCAGCTTCTTTCAGGGTCGTGGATTTGAGACCCAGTACTTC	CASSFFQGRGFETQYF	TRBV5-1	TRBJ2-5	NA	NA
TGTGCCAGTACCGGGACAGGGAACACTGAAGCTTTCTTT	CASTGTGNTEAFF	TRBV19	TRBJ1-1	TRBD1	NA
TGTGCCAGCAGTTCCCCCAGGGGCGGGGAGACCCAGTACTTC	CASSSPRGGETQYF	TRBV27	TRBJ2-5	NA	NA
TGTGCCAGCAGCACCCGGGATCTCTACGAGCAGTACTTC	CASSTRDLYEQYF	TRBV28	TRBJ2-7	NA	NA
TGCGCCAGCAGCTTGCGCGGGGGCGGTGGCACCGGGGAGCTGTTTTTT	CASSLRGGGGTGELFF	TRBV5-1	TRBJ2-2	NA	NA
TGCGCCAGCAGCTTGGCCATAACAGGGAGTCGAGAGACCCAGTACTTC	CASSLAITGSRETQYF	TRBV5-1	TRBJ2-5	NA	NA
TGTGCCAGCAGCTCGTCGGCTGGACTAGCGGAAGATACGCAGTATTTT	CASSSSAGLAEDTQYF	TRBV13	TRBJ2-3	TRBD2	NA
TGTGCCTGCCTAGACAGGGGGTTAAGCTCTGGGGCCAACGTCCTGACTTTC	CACLDRGLSSGANVLTF	TRBV30	TRBJ2-6	TRBD1	NA
TGCGCCAGCAGCGCGGGACTAGCGGGAGTTGAGCAGTTCTTC	CASSAGLAGVEQFF	TRBV5-1	TRBJ2-1	TRBD2	NA
TGCGCCAGCAGCCAAGACCGGACAGGGGGCGGTGGCTACACCTTC	CASSQDRTGGGGYTF	TRBV4-1	TRBJ1-2	TRBD1	NA
TGTGCCAGTAGCCACCTTGTCGGGGATCATAACACTGAAGCTTTCTTT	CASSHLVGDHNTEAFF	TRBV19	TRBJ1-1	NA	NA
TGTGCCAGCAGCCTTATATCCCGAGGGGGTCACACAGATACGCAGTATTTT	CASSLISRGGHTDTQYF	TRBV7-6	TRBJ2-3	NA	NA
TGTGCCAGCACCATAGACAGGGGCAACACCGGGGAGCTGTTTTTT	CASTIDRGNTGELFF	TRBV2	TRBJ2-2	TRBD1	NA
TGCGCCAGCAGCCACCCCGGGACAATCAATGAGCAGTTCTTC	CASSHPGTINEQFF	TRBV5-1	TRBJ2-1	NA	NA
TGCGCCAGCAGCTTGGAACTAAGCTCCGAAGGGGAGCTGTTTTTT	CASSLELSSEGELFF	TRBV5-1	TRBJ2-2	NA	NA
TGTGCCAGCAGTGGACAACTCCAGGGGTCTGAAGCTTTCTTT	CASSGQLQGSEAFF	TRBV2	TRBJ1-1	NA	NA
TGCGCCAGCCGCTTAGCGGGGGCTAGCTCCTACGAGCAGTACTTC	CASRLAGASSYEQYF	TRBV5-1	TRBJ2-7	TRBD2	NA
TGTGCCAGTAGTACCCCGGGACTAGCGGGAGGGCCCCGCTCCTACAATGAGCAGTTCTTC	CASSTPGLAGGPRSYNEQFF	TRBV19	TRBJ2-1	TRBD2	NA
TGTGCCAGCTCACGACAGGGGGAGAACACTGAAGCTTTCTTT	CASSRQGENTEAFF	TRBV18	TRBJ1-1	TRBD1	once
TGTGCCAGCAAAGGCGGGGGGGGCTCTGGAAACACCATATATTTT	CASKGGGGSGNTIYF	TRBV2	TRBJ1-3	NA	NA
TGTGCCAGCAGTTTGGGCAGGGCGTTCCGTACAAGCAATCAGCCCCAGCATTTT	CASSLGRAFRTSNQPQHF	TRBV28	TRBJ1-5	NA	NA
TGTGCCAGCAGCCCCTTGGGGCCCTATGGCTACACCTTC	CASSPLGPYGYTF	TRBV11-2	TRBJ1-2	NA	few
TGTGCCAGCAGGCCGAAGGGAGGCCAAGAGACCCAGTACTTC	CASRPKGGQETQYF	TRBV5-4	TRBJ2-5	NA	NA
TGTGCCAGTAGTCAACCGGGGAACACCGGGGAGCTGTTTTTT	CASSQPGNTGELFF	TRBV19	TRBJ2-2	NA	NA
TGTGCCAGCAGCTTAGTGGCGGGAGATCTGTTCTTC	CASSLVAGDLFF	TRBV7-2	TRBJ2-1	TRBD2	NA
TGTGCATCGGAGGGGCGCGGGACCCAGTACTTC	CASEGRGTQYF	TRBV2	TRBJ2-5	NA	NA
TGTGCCAGCAGCTTAGAGGGGGGGAGCTCTGGAAACACCATATATTTT	CASSLEGGSSGNTIYF	TRBV7-2	TRBJ1-3	NA	NA
TGTGCCAGCACAAACGGGAGGGGCCGCAATGAGCAGTTCTTC	CASTNGRGRNEQFF	TRBV19	TRBJ2-1	TRBD2	NA